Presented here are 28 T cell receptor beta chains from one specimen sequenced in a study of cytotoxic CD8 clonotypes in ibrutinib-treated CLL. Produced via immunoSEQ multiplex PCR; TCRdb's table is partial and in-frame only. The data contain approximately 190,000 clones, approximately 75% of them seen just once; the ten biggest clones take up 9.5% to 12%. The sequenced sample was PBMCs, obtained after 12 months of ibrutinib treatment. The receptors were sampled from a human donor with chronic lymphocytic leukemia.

The CDR3 region has the DNA TGTGCCAGCAGCTACAGGGGCACCAATTCACCCCTCCACTTT. Its translation: CASSYRGTNSPLHF. V and J are TRBV6-5 and TRBJ1-6; 7 nucleotides line up with TRBD1. This CDR3 region has 14 residues. V gave up 6 bases and J gave up 7 bases; unmatched junction bases: 6. Germline assignment: CDR1 MNHEY and CDR2 SVGAGI.

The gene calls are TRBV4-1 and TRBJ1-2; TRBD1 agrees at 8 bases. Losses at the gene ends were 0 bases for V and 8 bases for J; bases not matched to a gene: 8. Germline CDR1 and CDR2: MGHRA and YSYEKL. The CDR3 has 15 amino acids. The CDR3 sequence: CASSQDPGQGRGYTF. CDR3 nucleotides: TGCGCCAGCAGCCAAGATCCCGGACAGGGTCGCGGCTACACCTTC.

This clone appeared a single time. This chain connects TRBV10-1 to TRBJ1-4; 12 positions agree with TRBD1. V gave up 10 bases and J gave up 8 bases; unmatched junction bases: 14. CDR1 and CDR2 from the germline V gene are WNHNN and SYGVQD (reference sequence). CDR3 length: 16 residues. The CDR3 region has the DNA TGCGCCACCTCGGGACAGGGGGCAAAGCCCCTGGAAAAACTGTTTTTT. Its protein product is CATSGQGAKPLEKLFF.

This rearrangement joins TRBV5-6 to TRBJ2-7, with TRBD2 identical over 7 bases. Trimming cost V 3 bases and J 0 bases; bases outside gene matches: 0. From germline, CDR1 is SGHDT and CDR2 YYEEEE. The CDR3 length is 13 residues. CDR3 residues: CASSWTSSYEQYF. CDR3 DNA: TGTGCCAGCAGCTGGACTAGCTCCTACGAGCAGTACTTC.

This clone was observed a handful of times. CDR3 coding DNA: TGTGCCAGTAGTCTGCACAGTAGCAATCAGCCCCAGCATTTT. It is translated as CASSLHSSNQPQHF. This chain joins TRBV19 and TRBJ1-5; no clear D. This CDR3 is built from 14 residues. The germline V and J ends were trimmed by 5 bases and 0 bases, with 8 bases remaining between them. Germline V CDR1 and CDR2: LNHDA, SQIVND (reference sequence). The full variable domain, in which reference TRBV19 and TRBJ1-5 provide the parts outside the CDR3, is DGGITQSPKYLFRKEGQNVTLSCEQNLNHDAMYWYRQDPGQGLRLIYYSQIVNDFQKGDIAEGYSVSREKKESFPLTVTSAQKNPTAFYLCASSLHSSNQPQHFGDGTRLSIL.

The CDR3 coding sequence is TGTGCCAGTAGTATCCCCCGGGTGCATGAGCAGTTCTTC. This sequence encodes CASSIPRVHEQFF. The chain is built from TRBV19 and TRBJ2-1; D remains unclear. The germline gives CDR1 LNHDA, CDR2 SQIVND (reference sequence). V lost 3 bases, J lost 8 bases, and 11 bases lay in between. CDR3 length: 13 residues. The variable domain in full, completed from reference TRBV19 and TRBJ2-1, reads DGGITQSPKYLFRKEGQNVTLSCEQNLNHDAMYWYRQDPGQGLRLIYYSQIVNDFQKGDIAEGYSVSREKKESFPLTVTSAQKNPTAFYLCASSIPRVHEQFFGPGTRLTVL.

In DNA, the CDR3 is TGTGCCAGCCTCCCCCGACAGTTCAATGAAAAACTGTTTTTT. Its protein is CASLPRQFNEKLFF. The V gene is TRBV28, the J gene TRBJ1-4; possible D gene TRBD1, 5 bases. With 8 bases removed from V and 5 bases from J, the gap between germline ends came to 15 bases. The CDR3 totals 14 residues. Germline V gives CDR1 MDHEN, CDR2 SYDVKM.

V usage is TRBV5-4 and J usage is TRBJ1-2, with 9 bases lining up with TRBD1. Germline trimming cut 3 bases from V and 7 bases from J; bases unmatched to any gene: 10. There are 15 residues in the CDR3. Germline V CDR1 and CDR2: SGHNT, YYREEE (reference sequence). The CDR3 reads CASSSTDRGYPGYTF. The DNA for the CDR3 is TGTGCCAGCAGCTCCACGGACAGGGGTTACCCTGGCTACACCTTC.

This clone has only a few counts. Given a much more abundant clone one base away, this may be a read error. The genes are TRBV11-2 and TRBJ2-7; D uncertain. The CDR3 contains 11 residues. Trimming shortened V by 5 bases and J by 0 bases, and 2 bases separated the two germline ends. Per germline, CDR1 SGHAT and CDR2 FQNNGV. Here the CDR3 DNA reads TGTGCCAGCAGCGTCTCCTACGAGCAGTACTTC. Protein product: CASSVSYEQYF.

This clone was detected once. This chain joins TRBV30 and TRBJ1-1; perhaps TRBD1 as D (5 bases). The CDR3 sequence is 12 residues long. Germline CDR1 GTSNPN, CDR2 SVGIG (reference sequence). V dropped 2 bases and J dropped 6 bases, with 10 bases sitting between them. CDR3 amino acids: CAWSRGSSEAFF. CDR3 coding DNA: TGTGCCTGGAGTAGGGGTAGCTCTGAAGCTTTCTTT.

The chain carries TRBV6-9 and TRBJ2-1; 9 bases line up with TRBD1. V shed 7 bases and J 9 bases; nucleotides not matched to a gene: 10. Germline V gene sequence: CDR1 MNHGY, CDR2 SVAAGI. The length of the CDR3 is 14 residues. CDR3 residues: CASTPGQGILEQFF. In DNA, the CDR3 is TGTGCCAGCACTCCGGGACAGGGTATTCTTGAGCAGTTCTTC.

This CDR3 reads CTSSQRGTYEQYF. Here the CDR3 DNA reads TGCACCAGCAGCCAACGCGGTACCTACGAGCAGTACTTC. The gene calls are TRBV1 and TRBJ2-7; TRBD2 is the table's D call, not checked against the DNA. TRBV1 constitutes a pseudogene. The CDR3 contains 13 residues.

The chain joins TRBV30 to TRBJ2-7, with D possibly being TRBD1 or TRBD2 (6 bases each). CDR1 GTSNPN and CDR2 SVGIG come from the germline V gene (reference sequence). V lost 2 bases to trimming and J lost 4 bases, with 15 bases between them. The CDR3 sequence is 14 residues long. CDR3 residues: CAWSKAGQTYEQYF. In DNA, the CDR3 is TGTGCCTGGAGTAAGGCGGGACAAACTTACGAGCAGTACTTC.

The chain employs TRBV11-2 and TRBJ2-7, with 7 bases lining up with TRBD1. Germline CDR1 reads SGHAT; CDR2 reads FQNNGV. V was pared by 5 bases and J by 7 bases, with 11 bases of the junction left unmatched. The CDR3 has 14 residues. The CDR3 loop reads CASSGIRDSLEQYF. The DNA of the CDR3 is TGTGCCAGCAGCGGAATCAGGGACAGCCTAGAGCAGTACTTC.

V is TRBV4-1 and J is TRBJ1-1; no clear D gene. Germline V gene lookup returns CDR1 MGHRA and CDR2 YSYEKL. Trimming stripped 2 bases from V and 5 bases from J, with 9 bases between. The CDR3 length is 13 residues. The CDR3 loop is CASSQNQPTEAFF. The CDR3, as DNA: TGCGCCAGCAGCCAAAACCAACCTACTGAAGCTTTCTTT.

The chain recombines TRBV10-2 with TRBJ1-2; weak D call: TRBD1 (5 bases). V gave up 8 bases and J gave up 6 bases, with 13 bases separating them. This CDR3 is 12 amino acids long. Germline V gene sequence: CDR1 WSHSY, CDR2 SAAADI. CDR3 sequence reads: CASWGTDHGYTF. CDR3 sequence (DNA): TGCGCCAGCTGGGGGACGGATCATGGCTACACCTTC.

This CDR3 is CASSSPGRPPGANVLTF. CDR3 DNA: TGCGCCAGCAGCTCCCCAGGACGCCCCCCCGGGGCCAACGTCCTGACTTTC. The chain uses TRBV5-1 and TRBJ2-6, with D hard to call. V was clipped by 3 bases and J by 4 bases, with 17 bases between them. This CDR3 contains 17 residues. Looked up from germline, CDR1 is SGHRS and CDR2 is YFSETQ.

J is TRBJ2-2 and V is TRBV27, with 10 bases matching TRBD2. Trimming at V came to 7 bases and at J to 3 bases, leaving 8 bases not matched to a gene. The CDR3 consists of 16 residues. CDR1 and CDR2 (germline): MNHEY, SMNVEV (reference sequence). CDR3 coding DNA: TGTGCCAGCACTTCCCTAGCGGGGGCCTACACCGGGGAGCTGTTTTTT. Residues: CASTSLAGAYTGELFF.

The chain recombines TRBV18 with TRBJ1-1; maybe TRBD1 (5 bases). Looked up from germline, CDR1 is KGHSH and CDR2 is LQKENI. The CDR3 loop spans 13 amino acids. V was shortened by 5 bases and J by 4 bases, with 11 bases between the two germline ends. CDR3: CASSRDSSTEAFF. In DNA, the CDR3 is TGTGCCAGCTCAAGGGACTCCTCCACTGAAGCTTTCTTT.

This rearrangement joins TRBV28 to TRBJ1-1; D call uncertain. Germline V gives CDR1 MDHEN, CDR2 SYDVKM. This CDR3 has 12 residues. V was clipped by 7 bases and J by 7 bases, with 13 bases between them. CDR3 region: CASTPGQHEAFF. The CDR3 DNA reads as TGTGCCAGCACCCCCGGGCAGCATGAAGCTTTCTTT. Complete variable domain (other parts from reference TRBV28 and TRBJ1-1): DVKVTQSSRYLVKRTGEKVFLECVQDMDHENMFWYRQDPGLGLRLIYFSYDVKMKEKGDIPEGYSVSREKKERFSLILESASTNQTSMYLCASTPGQHEAFFGQGTRLTVV.

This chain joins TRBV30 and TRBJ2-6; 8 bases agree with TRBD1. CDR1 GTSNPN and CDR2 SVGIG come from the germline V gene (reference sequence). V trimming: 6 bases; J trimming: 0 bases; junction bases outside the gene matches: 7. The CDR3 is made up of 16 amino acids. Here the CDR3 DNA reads TGTGCCTGTTCCGGGACAGGCCTCTCTGGGGCCAACGTCCTGACTTTC. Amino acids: CACSGTGLSGANVLTF.

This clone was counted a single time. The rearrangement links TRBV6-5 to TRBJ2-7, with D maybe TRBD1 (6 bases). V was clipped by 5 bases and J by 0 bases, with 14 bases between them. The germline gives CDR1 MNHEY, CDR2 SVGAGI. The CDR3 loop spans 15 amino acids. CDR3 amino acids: CASSLQGGFSYEQYF. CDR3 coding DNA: TGTGCCAGCAGTCTCCAAGGGGGTTTCTCCTACGAGCAGTACTTC.

The chain's CDR3 is CASSQDPAEGNIQYF. The DNA of the CDR3 is TGCGCCAGCAGCCAAGATCCGGCCGAGGGGAACATTCAGTACTTC. The chain links TRBV4-1 to TRBJ2-4; D possibly matches TRBD1 or TRBD2 (5 bases each). The CDR3 is 15 residues long. Trimming left V 0 bases short and J 7 bases short, with 13 bases between. CDR1 and CDR2 (germline): MGHRA, YSYEKL.

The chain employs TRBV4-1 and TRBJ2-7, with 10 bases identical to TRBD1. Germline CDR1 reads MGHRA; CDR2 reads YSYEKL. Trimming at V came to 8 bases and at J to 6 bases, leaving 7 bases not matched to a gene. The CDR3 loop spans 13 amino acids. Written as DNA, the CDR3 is TGCGCCAGCTCTGGGACAGGGGTCGGCGAGCAGTACTTC. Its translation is CASSGTGVGEQYF.

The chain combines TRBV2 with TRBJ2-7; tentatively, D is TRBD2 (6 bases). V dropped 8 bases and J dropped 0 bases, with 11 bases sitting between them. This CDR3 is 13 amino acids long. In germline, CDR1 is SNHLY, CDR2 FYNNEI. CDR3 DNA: TGTGCCAGCCGGGACGGGAGCTCCTACGAGCAGTACTTC. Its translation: CASRDGSSYEQYF.

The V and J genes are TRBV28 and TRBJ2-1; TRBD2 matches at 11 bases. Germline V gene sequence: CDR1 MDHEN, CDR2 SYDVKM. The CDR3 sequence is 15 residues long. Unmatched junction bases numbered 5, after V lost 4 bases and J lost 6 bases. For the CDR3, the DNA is TGTGCCAGCAGTTCGCTAGCGGGAGGTGTCAATGAGCAGTTCTTC. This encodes CASSSLAGGVNEQFF.

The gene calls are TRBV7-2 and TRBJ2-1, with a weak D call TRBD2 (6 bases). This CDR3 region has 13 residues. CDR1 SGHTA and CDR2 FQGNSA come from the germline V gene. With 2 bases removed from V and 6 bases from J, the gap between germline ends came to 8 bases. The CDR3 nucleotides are TGTGCCAGCAGCTTAATGGGGGGCAATGAGCAGTTCTTC. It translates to CASSLMGGNEQFF.

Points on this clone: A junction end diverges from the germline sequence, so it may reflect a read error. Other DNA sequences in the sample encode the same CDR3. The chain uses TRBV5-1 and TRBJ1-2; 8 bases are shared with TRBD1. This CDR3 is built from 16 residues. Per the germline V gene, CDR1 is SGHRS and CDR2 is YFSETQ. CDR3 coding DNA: TGTGCCAGCAGCTTGGCCAGTGGGACAGGCGCCTATGGCTACACCTTC. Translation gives CASSLASGTGAYGYTF.